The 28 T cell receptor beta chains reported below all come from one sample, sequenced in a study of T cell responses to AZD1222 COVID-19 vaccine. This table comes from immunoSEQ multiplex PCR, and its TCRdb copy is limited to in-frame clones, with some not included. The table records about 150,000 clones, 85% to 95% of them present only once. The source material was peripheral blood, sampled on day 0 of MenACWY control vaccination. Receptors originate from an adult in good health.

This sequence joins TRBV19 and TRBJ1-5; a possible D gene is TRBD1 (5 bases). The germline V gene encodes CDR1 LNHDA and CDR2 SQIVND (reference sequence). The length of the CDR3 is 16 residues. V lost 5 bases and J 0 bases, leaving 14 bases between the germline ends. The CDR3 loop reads CASSRRQSLSNQPQHF. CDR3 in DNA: TGTGCCAGTAGTCGCCGACAGTCACTTAGCAATCAGCCCCAGCATTTT.

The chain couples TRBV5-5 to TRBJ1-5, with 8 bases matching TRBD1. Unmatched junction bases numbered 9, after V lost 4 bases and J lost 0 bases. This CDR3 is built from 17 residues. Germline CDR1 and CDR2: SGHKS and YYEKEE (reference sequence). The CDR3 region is CASSQTTGAYSNQPQHF. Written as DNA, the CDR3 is TGTGCCAGCAGCCAAACGACAGGGGCGTATAGCAATCAGCCCCAGCATTTT.

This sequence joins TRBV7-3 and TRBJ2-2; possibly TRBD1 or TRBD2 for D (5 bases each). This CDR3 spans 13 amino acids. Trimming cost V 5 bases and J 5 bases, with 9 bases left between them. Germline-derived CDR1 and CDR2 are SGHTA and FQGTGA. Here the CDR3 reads CASSPGRTGELFF. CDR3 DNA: TGTGCCAGCAGCCCGGGACGAACCGGGGAGCTGTTTTTT.

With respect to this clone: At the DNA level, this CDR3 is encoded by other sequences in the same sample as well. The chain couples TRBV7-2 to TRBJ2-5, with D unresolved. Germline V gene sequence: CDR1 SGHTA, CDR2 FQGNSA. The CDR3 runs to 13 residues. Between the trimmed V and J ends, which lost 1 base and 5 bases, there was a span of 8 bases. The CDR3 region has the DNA TGTGCCAGCAGCTTAGGCCCCCGGGAGACCCAGTACTTC. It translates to CASSLGPRETQYF.

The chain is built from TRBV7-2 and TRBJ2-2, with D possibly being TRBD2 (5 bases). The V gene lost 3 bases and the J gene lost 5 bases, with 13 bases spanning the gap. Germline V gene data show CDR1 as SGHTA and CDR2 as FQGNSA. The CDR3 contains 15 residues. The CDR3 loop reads CASSFQAAGTGELFF. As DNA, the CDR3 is TGTGCCAGCAGCTTCCAAGCGGCAGGTACCGGGGAGCTGTTTTTT.

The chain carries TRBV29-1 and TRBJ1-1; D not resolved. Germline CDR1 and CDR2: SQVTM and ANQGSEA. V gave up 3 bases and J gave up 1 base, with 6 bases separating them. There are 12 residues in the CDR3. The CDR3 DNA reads TGCAGCGTTGACCGAGGGAACACTGAAGCTTTCTTT. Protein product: CSVDRGNTEAFF.

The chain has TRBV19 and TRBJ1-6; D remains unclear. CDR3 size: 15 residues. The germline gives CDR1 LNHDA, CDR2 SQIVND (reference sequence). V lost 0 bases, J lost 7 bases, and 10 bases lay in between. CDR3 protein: CASSIDRGDNSPLHF. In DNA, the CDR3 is TGTGCCAGTAGTATAGATCGGGGAGACAATTCACCCCTCCACTTT.

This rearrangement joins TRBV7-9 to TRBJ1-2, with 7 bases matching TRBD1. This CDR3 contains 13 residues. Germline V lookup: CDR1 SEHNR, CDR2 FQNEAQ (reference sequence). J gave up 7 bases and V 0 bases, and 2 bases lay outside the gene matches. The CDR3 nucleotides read TGTGCCAGCAGCTTAGCGACAGGGCGTGGCTACACCTTC. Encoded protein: CASSLATGRGYTF.

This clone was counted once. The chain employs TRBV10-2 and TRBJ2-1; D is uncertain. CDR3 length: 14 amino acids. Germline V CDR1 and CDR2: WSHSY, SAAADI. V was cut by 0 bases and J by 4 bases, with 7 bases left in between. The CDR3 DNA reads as TGCGCCAGCAGTGAGTCCACTTTTTACAATGAGCAGTTCTTC. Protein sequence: CASSESTFYNEQFF.

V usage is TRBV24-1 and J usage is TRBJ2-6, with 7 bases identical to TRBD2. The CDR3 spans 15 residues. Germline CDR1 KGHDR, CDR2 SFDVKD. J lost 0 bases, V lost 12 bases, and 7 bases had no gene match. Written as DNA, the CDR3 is TGTGCCCCCAATCCGGGGGGCTCTGGGGCCAACGTCCTGACTTTC. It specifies CAPNPGGSGANVLTF.

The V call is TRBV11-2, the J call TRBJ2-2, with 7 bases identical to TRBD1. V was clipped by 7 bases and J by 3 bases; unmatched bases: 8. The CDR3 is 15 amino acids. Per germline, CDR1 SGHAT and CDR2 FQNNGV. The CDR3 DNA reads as TGTGCCAGCACCGAGACAGGGAGTTACACCGGGGAGCTGTTTTTT. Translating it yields CASTETGSYTGELFF.

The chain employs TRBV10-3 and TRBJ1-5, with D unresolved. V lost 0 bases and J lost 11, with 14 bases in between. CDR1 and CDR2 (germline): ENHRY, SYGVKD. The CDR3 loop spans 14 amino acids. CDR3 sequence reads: CAISESNREVAQHF. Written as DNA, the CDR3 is TGTGCCATCAGTGAGTCGAATAGGGAGGTAGCCCAGCATTTT.

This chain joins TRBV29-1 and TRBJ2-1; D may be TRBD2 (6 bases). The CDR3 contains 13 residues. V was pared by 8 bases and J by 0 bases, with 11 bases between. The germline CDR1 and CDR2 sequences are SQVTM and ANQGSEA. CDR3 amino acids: CSYSGLSYNEQFF. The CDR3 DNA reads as TGCAGCTATAGCGGTCTCTCCTACAATGAGCAGTTCTTC.

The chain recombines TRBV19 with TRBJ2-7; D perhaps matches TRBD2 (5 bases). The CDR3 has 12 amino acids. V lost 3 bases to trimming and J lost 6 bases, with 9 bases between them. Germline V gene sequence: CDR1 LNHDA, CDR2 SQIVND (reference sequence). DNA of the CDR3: TGTGCCAGTAGTATCCCCGGACTCGAGCAGTACTTC. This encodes CASSIPGLEQYF.

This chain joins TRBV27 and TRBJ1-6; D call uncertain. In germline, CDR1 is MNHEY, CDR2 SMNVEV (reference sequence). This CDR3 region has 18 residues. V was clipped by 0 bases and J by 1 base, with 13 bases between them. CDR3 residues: CASSLSIGSSSYNSPLHF. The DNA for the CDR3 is TGTGCCAGCAGTTTATCGATTGGCAGCTCATCCTATAATTCACCCCTCCACTTT.

The CDR3 loop reads CASSSGTLNTEAFF. The DNA of the CDR3 is TGTGCCAGCAGCTCCGGGACTCTGAACACTGAAGCTTTCTTT. The chain combines TRBV5-4 with TRBJ1-1; tentative D call: TRBD1 (5 bases). V lost 3 bases, J lost 0 bases, and 9 bases lay in between. CDR3 length equals 14 residues. Germline CDR1 SGHNT, CDR2 YYREEE (reference sequence).

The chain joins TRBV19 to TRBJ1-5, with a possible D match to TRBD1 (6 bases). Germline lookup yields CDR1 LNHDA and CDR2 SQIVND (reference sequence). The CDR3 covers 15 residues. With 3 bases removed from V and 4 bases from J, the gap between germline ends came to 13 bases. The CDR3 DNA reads TGTGCCAGTAGTATGGGGGGCTGGATGAATCAGCCCCAGCATTTT. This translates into CASSMGGWMNQPQHF.

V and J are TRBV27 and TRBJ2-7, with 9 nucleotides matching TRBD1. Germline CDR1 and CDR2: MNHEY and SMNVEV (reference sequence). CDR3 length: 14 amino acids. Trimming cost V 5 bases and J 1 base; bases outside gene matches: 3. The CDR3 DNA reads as TGTGCCAGCAGTGTACAGGGGGCTTCCTACGAGCAGTACTTC. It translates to CASSVQGASYEQYF.

The CDR3 is CASSSQGANTEAFF. Written as DNA, the CDR3 is TGTGCCAGCAGCTCGCAGGGGGCTAACACTGAAGCTTTCTTT. V and J are TRBV7-3 and TRBJ1-1; 8 positions agree with TRBD1. Germline trimming cut 4 bases from V and 2 bases from J; bases unmatched to any gene: 3. The CDR3 length is 14 residues. In germline, CDR1 is SGHTA, CDR2 FQGTGA.

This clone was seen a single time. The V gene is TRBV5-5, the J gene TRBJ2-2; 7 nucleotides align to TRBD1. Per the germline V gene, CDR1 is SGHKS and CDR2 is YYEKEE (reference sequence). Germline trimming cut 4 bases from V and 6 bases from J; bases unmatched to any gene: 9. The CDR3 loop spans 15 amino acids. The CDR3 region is CASSPDTQGAGELFF. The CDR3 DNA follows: TGTGCCAGCAGCCCGGACACCCAGGGGGCCGGGGAGCTGTTTTTT.

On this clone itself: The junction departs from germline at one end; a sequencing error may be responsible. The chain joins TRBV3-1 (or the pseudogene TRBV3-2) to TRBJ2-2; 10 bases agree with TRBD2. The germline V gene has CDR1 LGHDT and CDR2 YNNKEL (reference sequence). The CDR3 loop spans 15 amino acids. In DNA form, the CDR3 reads TGTGCCAGCAGCCGACTAGCGGGCGGCACCCGGGAGCTGTTTTTT. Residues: CASSRLAGGTRELFF.

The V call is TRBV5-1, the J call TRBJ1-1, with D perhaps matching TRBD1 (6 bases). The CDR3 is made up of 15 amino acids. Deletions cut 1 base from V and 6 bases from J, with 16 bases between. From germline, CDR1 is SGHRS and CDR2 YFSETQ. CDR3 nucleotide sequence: TGCGCCAGCAGCTTGCCTGGAGGGGGAGTCGCTGAAGCTTTCTTT. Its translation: CASSLPGGGVAEAFF.

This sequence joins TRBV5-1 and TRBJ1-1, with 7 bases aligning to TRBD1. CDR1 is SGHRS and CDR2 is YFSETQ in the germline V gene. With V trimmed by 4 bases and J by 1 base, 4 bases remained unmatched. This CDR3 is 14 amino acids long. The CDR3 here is CASSDQGGNTEAFF. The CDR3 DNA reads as TGCGCCAGCAGCGATCAGGGGGGGAACACTGAAGCTTTCTTT.

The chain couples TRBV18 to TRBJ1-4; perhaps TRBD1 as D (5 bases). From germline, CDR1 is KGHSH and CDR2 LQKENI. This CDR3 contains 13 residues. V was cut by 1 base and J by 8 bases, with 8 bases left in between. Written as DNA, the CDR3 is TGTGCCAGCTCACCACTAGGGGTAGAAAAACTGTTTTTT. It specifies CASSPLGVEKLFF.

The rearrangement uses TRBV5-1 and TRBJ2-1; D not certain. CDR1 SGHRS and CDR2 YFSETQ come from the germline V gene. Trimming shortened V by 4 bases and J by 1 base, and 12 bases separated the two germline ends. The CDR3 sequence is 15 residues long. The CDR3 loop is CASSDGPPSYNEQFF. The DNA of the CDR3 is TGCGCCAGCAGCGATGGGCCTCCGTCCTACAATGAGCAGTTCTTC.

CDR3 in DNA: TGTGCCATCAGTGGGGGTGATACGCAGTATTTT. Protein sequence: CAISGGDTQYF. V is TRBV10-3 and J is TRBJ2-3; D is unclear. V lost 4 bases, J lost 6 bases, and 5 bases lay in between. CDR1 and CDR2 (germline): ENHRY, SYGVKD. This CDR3 spans 11 amino acids.

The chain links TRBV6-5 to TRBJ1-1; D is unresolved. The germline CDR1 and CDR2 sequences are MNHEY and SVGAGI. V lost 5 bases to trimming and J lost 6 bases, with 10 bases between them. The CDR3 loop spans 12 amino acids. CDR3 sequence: CASSPGMAEAFF. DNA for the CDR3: TGTGCCAGCAGTCCGGGGATGGCTGAAGCTTTCTTT.

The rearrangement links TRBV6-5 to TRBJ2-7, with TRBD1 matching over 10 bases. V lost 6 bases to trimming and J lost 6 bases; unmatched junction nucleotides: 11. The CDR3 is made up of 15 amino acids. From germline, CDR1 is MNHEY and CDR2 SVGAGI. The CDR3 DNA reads TGTGCCAGCAGGCAGACTGGGACAGGGGCAAGCGAGCAGTACTTC. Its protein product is CASRQTGTGASEQYF.